The entry below describes one T cell receptor (beta chain). This entry is derived from a study of blood T cell repertoires in COVID-19. As for the study in general: Samples came from the United States, Italy and Spain, spanning acute and convalescent COVID-19. The cDNA or gDNA used as material had been derived from T cells, B-cell-depleted T cells, or PBMCs.

Authors' processing steps: From reference gene primer amplification, estimates of nucleated cell counts were derived. The data were produced by immunoSEQ multiplex PCR, yet TCRdb's version contains in-frame clones alone and is incomplete. The D gene and trimming were derived from the DNA, and the V and J assignments and clone size from that table. This sample has roughly 140,000 clones, with just under 85% found just once. CDR1 and CDR2 (germline): SEHNR, FQNEAQ (reference sequence). The length of the CDR3 is 13 residues. Trimming took 5 bases from V and 2 from J, leaving 9 bases between them. Sample: peripheral blood. The chain uses TRBV7-9 and TRBJ1-1, with a possible D match to TRBD1 (5 bases). This receptor was identified in a middle-aged woman with active or convalescent COVID-19. CDR3 in amino acids: CASSQGANTEAFF. CDR3 in DNA: TGTGCCAGCAGCCAAGGGGCCAACACTGAAGCTTTCTTT.